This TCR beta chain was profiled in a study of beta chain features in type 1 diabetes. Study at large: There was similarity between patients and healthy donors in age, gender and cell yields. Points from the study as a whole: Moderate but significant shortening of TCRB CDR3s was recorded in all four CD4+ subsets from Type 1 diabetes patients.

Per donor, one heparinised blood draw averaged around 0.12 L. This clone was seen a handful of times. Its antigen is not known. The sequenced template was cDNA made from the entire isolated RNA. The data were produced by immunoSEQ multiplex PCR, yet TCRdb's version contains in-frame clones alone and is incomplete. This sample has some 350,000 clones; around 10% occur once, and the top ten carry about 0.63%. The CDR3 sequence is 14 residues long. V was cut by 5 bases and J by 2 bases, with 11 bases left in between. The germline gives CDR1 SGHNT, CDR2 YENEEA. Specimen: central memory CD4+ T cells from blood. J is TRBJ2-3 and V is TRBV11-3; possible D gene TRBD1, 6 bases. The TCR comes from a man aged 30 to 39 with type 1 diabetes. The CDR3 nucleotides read TGTGCCAGCAGCCGGGACATCGTCACAGATACGCAGTATTTT. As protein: CASSRDIVTDTQYF.